A selection of T cell receptor beta chains follows, all from one sample in a study of OX40 agonist ivuxolimab in advanced cancers. The protocol was immunoSEQ multiplex PCR, while the TCRdb copy is restricted to in-frame clones and leaves out a portion. The sample holds about 96,000 clones; under 90% are singletons and the top ten take 4.5% to 6%. The sequencing here drew on CD4+ or CD8+ T cells sorted from blood, taken in a trial of the OX40 agonist ivuxolimab. Receptors originate from an adult with an advanced solid tumor such as melanoma, head and neck, liver or kidney cancer. The conserved cysteine and the conserved F or W are not part of the CDR3 here. The order of the fields is V gene, CDR3 protein.

v_gene: TRBV6-5; CDR3aa: ASSLSSGREQF
v_gene: TRBV30; CDR3aa: AWRPGGSLTAGELF
v_gene: TRBV6-5; CDR3aa: ASSRQGRNQPQH
v_gene: TRBV6-5; CDR3aa: ASSYSDRGRVYGYT
v_gene: TRBV19; CDR3aa: ASSIRTSGASGDTQY
v_gene: TRBV7-6; CDR3aa: ASSLLLAGVNGEQY
v_gene: TRBV11-3; CDR3aa: ASSLAGYEQY
v_gene: TRBV9; CDR3aa: ASSGQGANTGELF
v_gene: TRBV10-2; CDR3aa: ASRGLGQQEGYT
v_gene: TRBV11-3; CDR3aa: ASSFGDTPGVAF
v_gene: TRBV28; CDR3aa: ASSFPDRAHEQY
v_gene: TRBV18; CDR3aa: ASSPPMAGIAKNIQY
v_gene: TRBV4-3; CDR3aa: ASSQSGVAKNIQY
v_gene: TRBV9; CDR3aa: ASSVVPIPHEQY
v_gene: TRBV27; CDR3aa: ASSLLPLSSGGYEQY
v_gene: TRBV13; CDR3aa: ASRAPGGYEQY
v_gene: TRBV30; CDR3aa: AWSVRSSGANVLT
v_gene: TRBV5-1; CDR3aa: ASSLVSSGGNEQF
v_gene: TRBV13; CDR3aa: ASSLVAQSTDTQY
v_gene: TRBV11-2; CDR3aa: ASSHLSRNLNEQY
v_gene: TRBV6-5; CDR3aa: ASRRTFPSNQPQH
v_gene: TRBV11-2; CDR3aa: ASSSGTGGGYT
v_gene: TRBV15; CDR3aa: ATSTPGQRGQPQH
v_gene: TRBV5-1; CDR3aa: ASSMRGDTGELF
v_gene: TRBV18; CDR3aa: ASSPPTGIYEQY
v_gene: TRBV19; CDR3aa: ASSSVRTLNTEAF
v_gene: TRBV6-5; CDR3aa: ASSYRTSGRRNEQF
v_gene: TRBV10-1; CDR3aa: ASSDSPGGTGELF
v_gene: TRBV7-8; CDR3aa: ASHREYGYT
v_gene: TRBV5-1; CDR3aa: ASSPYRGRVGSGNTIY
v_gene: TRBV4-1; CDR3aa: ASSQGTVGETQY
v_gene: TRBV27; CDR3aa: ASTTSRTWGTGELF
v_gene: TRBV19; CDR3aa: ASSPPGGNTGELF
v_gene: TRBV21-1; CDR3aa: ATQWDLEQY
v_gene: TRBV7-2; CDR3aa: ATRGGGLGTGELF
v_gene: TRBV7-9; CDR3aa: ASRHKTGELF
v_gene: TRBV7-8; CDR3aa: ASSSDRVVSPKNIQY
v_gene: TRBV5-1; CDR3aa: ASSLRTLTEAF
v_gene: TRBV9; CDR3aa: ASSPWGGRDNEQF
v_gene: TRBV30; CDR3aa: AWAPSSYNEQF
v_gene: TRBV30; CDR3aa: ASTGQGQNSPLH
v_gene: TRBV11-2; CDR3aa: ASSSNLYEQY
v_gene: TRBV9; CDR3aa: ASSGGTSYYIQY
v_gene: TRBV5-1; CDR3aa: ASSSTGRTGDEQF
v_gene: TRBV9; CDR3aa: ASSNSGGIYNEQF
v_gene: TRBV5-6; CDR3aa: ASSLVPNTEAF
v_gene: TRBV29-1; CDR3aa: SGRQGNTEAF
v_gene: TRBV6-6; CDR3aa: ASALEQGDQPQH
v_gene: TRBV27; CDR3aa: ASSLTSRTDTQY
v_gene: TRBV6-5; CDR3aa: ASRQQGSYGYT
v_gene: TRBV5-6; CDR3aa: ASSLATGTTEAF
v_gene: TRBV10-1; CDR3aa: ASSAGATYEQY
v_gene: TRBV28; CDR3aa: ASYVAKNTEAF